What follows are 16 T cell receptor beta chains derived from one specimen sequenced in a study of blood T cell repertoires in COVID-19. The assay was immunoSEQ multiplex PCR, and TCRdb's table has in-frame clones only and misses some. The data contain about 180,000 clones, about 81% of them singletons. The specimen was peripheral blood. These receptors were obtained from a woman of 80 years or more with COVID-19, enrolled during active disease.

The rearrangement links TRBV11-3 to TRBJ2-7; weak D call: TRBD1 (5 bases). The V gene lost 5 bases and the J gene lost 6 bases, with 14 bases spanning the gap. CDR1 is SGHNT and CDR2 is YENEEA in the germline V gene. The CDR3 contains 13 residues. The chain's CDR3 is CASSLTSGREQYF. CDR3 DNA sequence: TGTGCCAGCAGCCTAACCTCAGGGCGCGAGCAGTACTTC.

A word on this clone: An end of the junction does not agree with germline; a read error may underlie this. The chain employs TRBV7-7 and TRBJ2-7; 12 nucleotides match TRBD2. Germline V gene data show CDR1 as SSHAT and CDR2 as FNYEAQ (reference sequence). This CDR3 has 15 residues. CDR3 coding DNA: TGTGCTAGCAGCCCTGGACTAGCGGGGCCTAACGAGCAGTACTTC. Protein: CASSPGLAGPNEQYF. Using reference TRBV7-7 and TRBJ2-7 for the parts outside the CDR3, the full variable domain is GAGVSQSPRYKVTKRGQDVTLRCDPISSHATLYWYQQALGQGPEFLTYFNYEAQPDKSGLPSDRFSAERPEGSISTLTIQRTEQRDSAMYRCASSPGLAGPNEQYFGPGTRLTVT.

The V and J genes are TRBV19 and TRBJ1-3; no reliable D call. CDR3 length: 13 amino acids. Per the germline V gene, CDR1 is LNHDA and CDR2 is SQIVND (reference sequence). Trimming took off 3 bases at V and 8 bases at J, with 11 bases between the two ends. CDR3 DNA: TGTGCCAGTAGTATGAGTCTCGTGGACACCATATATTTT. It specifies CASSMSLVDTIYF.

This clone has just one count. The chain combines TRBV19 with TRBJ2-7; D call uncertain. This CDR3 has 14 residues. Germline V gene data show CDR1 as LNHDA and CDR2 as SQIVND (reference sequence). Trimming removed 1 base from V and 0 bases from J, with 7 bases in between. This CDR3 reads CASSIGHPSYEQYF. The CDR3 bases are TGTGCCAGTAGTATAGGGCACCCCTCCTACGAGCAGTACTTC.

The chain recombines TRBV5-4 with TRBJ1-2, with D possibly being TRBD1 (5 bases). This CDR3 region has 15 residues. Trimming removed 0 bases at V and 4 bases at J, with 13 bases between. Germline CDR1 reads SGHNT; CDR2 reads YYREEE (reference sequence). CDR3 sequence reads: CASSLDLGGSYGYTF. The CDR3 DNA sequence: TGTGCCAGCAGCTTGGATCTGGGGGGGAGCTATGGCTACACCTTC.

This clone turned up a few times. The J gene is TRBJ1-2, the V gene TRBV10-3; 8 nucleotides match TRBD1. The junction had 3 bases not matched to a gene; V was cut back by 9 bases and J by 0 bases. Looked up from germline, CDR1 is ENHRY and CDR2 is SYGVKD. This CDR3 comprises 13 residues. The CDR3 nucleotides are TGTGCCATACCGACAGGGGCTAACTATGGCTACACCTTC. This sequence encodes CAIPTGANYGYTF.

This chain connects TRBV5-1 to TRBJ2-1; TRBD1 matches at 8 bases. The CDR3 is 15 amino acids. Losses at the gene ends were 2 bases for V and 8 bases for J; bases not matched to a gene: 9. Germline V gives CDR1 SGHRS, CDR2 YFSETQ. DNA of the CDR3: TGCGCCAGCAGCTTAGGACAGGGAAGGGGACATGAGCAGTTCTTC. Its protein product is CASSLGQGRGHEQFF.

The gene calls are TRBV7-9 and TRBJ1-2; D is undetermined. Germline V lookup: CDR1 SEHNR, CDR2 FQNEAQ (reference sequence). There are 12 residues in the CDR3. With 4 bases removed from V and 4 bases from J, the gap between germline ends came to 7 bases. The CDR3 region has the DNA TGTGCCAGCAGCTCGAACGGCTATGGCTACACCTTC. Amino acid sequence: CASSSNGYGYTF.

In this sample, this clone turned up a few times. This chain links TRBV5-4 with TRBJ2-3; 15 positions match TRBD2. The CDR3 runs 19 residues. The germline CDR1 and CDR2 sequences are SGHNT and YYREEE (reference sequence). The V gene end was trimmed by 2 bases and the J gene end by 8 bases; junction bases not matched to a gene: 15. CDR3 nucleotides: TGTGCCAGCAGCTTCTCACGCCCCGGACTAGCGGGAGGGCAGGGTACGCAGTATTTT. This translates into CASSFSRPGLAGGQGTQYF.

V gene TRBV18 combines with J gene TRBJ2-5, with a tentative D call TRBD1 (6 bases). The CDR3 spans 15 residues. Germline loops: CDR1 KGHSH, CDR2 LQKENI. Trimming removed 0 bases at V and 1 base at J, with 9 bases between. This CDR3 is CASSPPQGRQETQYF. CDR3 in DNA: TGTGCCAGCTCACCACCGCAGGGGCGCCAAGAGACCCAGTACTTC.

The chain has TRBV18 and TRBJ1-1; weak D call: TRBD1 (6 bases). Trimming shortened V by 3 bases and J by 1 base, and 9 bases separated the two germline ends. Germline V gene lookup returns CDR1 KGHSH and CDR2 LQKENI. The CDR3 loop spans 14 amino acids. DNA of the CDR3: TGTGCCAGCTCACCTAACAGGGAGAACACTGAAGCTTTCTTT. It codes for CASSPNRENTEAFF.

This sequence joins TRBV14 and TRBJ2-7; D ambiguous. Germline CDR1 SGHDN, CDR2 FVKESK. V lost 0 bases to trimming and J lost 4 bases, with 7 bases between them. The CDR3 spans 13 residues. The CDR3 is CASSQDNRYEQYF. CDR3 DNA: TGTGCCAGCAGCCAAGATAATCGGTACGAGCAGTACTTC.

The chain's CDR3 is CASSDRDRVQETQYF. In DNA form, the CDR3 reads TGTGCCAGCAGTGACCGGGACAGAGTCCAAGAGACCCAGTACTTC. The V gene is TRBV6-2 or TRBV6-3, the J gene TRBJ2-5, with TRBD1 matching over 7 bases. From germline, CDR1 is MNHEY and CDR2 SVGEGT. The CDR3 spans 15 residues. Trimming cost V 5 bases and J 1 base; bases outside gene matches: 7.

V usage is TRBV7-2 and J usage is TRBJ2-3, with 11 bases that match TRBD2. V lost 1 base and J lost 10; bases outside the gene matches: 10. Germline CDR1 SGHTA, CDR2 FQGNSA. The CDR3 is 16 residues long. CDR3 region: CASSLVLAGGQAPQYF. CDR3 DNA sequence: TGTGCCAGCAGCTTAGTCCTAGCGGGGGGTCAGGCGCCGCAGTATTTT.

The CDR3 bases are TGTGCCAGCAGCCGTCGGAGTACCTACGAGCAGTACTTC. Protein sequence: CASSRRSTYEQYF. The V gene is TRBV5-6, the J gene TRBJ2-7; D is uncertain. This CDR3 is built from 13 residues. From germline, CDR1 is SGHDT and CDR2 YYEEEE. The V end was cut by 4 bases, the J end by 2 bases, with 10 bases between.

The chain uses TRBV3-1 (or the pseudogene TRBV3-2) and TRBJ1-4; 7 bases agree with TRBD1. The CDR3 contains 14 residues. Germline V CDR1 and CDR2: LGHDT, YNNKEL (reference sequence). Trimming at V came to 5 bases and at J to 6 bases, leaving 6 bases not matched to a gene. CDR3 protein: CASSDTGADEKLFF. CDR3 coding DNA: TGTGCCAGCAGCGACACAGGGGCGGATGAAAAACTGTTTTTT.